The 5 T cell receptor beta chains below all came from one sample that was sequenced in a study of CD8+CD57+ T cells in acquired aplastic anemia. Genomic DNA templated the TCR beta VDJ and CDR3 profiling. TCRdb reprocessed the reads via MiXCR and lists one record per CDR3 protein. Here the sample spans a few hundred thousand distinct CDR3 sequences, approximately 57% being singletons. The specimen was sorted CD4+, CD8+, or CD8+CD57+ T cells (not recorded which) from PBMCs. The receptor source for this set is a human donor in good health.

The gene calls are TRBV5-1 and TRBJ2-1; 7 bases map to TRBD1. V was pared by 2 bases and J by 2 bases, with 4 bases of the junction left unmatched. The CDR3 covers 15 residues. CDR1 is SGHRS, CDR2 YFSETQ, per germline. Written as DNA, the CDR3 is TGCGCCAGCAGCTTAGTGGGACAGACCTACAATGAGCAGTTCTTC. Protein product: CASSLVGQTYNEQFF.

This clonotype showed up many times. This chain joins TRBV6-5 and TRBJ1-6; D not resolved. Trimming left V 6 bases short and J 6 bases short, with 6 bases between. The V gene's germline CDR1 is MNHEY and CDR2 SVGAGI. The CDR3 is 12 amino acids. The CDR3 DNA follows: TGTGCCAGCAGCCACCGTAATTCACCCCTCCACTTT. This encodes CASSHRNSPLHF.

V is TRBV7-2 and J is TRBJ2-1; 8 bases align to TRBD2. Germline V CDR1 and CDR2: SGHTA, FQGNSA. V was pared by 5 bases and J by 7 bases, with 7 bases of the junction left unmatched. This CDR3 contains 14 residues. The CDR3 here is CASSVGLAANEQFF. The DNA for the CDR3 is TGTGCCAGCAGCGTTGGACTAGCAGCAAATGAGCAGTTCTTC.

A note on this clonotype: One end of the junction is discordant with germline, which a read error may explain. The rearrangement links TRBV6-5 to TRBJ2-3; the D gene could be TRBD1 or TRBD2 (6 bases each). The CDR3 loop spans 15 amino acids. From germline, CDR1 is MNHEY and CDR2 SVGAGI. The CDR3 region is CAISFGGATYNEQYF. CDR3 nucleotide sequence: TGTGCCATCAGTTTCGGGGGCGCGACCTACAATGAGCAGTATTTT.

The rearrangement links TRBV20-1 to TRBJ1-1; D is perhaps TRBD1 (5 bases). The CDR3 is 15 amino acids. Trimming took off 6 bases at V and 0 bases at J, with 17 bases between the two ends. In germline, CDR1 is DFQATT, CDR2 SNEGSKA (reference sequence). CDR3 in amino acids: CSAPGGVDMNTEAFF. The CDR3 coding sequence is TGCAGTGCCCCTGGGGGGGTCGACATGAACACTGAAGCTTTCTTT.